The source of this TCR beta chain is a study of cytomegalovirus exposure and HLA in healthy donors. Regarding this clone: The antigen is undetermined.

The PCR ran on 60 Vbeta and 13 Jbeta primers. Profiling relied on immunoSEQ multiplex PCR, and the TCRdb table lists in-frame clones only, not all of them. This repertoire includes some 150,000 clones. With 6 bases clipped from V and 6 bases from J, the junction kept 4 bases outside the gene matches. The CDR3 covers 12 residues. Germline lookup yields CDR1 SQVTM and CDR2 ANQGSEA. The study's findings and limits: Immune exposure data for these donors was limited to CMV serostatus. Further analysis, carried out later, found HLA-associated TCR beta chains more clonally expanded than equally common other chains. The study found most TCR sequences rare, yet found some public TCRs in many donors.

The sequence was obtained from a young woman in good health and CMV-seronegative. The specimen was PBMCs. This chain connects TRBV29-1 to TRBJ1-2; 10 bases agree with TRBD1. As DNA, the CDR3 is TGCAGCGTCTCGACAGGGGGCGATGGCTACACCTTC. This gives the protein CSVSTGGDGYTF. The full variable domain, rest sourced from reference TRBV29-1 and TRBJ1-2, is SAVISQKPSRDICQRGTSLTIQCQVDSQVTMMFWYRQQPGQSLTLIATANQGSEATYESGFVIDKFPISRPNLTFSTLTVSNMSPEDSSIYLCSVSTGGDGYTFGSGTRLTVV.